The clone carrying this T cell receptor beta chain was seen at least ten times. Its specificity is unknown. This record belongs to a study of neurological immune-mediated disorders. Points from the study as a whole: Multiple sclerosis, the disease with the least TCR clonal expansion, fell below healthy controls, whereas HTLV-1-associated myelopathy showed the most.

cDNA synthesis was performed by 5'RACE with 10-nucleotide random UMIs. Over 200 million TCR-beta sequences from 15-18 subjects came from every sequencing run. In TCRdb, the 5' RACE reads were re-called with MiXCR into one record per CDR3 protein. Found here are around 100,000 distinct CDR3 sequences, approximately 10% of them singletons; the top ten hold around 3.3%. Time point reported: longitudinal time-point 3. 2 million unsorted PBMCs were stored in RNAlater at -80 °C before RNA extraction. This TCR was recovered from a female donor with HTLV-1-associated myelopathy (HAM/TSP). Sequenced: PBMCs.

The CDR3 protein is CASSLTTADYGYTF. The CDR3 DNA reads as TGCGCCAGCAGCTTGACGACAGCCGACTATGGCTACACCTTC. J is TRBJ1-2 and V is TRBV5-1; D may be TRBD1 (5 bases). This CDR3 spans 14 amino acids. Germline-derived CDR1 and CDR2 are SGHRS and YFSETQ. V lost 1 base and J 3 bases, leaving 10 bases between the germline ends.